The 3 T cell receptor beta chains below all came from one sample that was sequenced in a study of cytomegalovirus exposure and HLA in healthy donors. Vbeta (60) and Jbeta (13) primers were used in the PCR. TCRdb keeps only in-frame clones here, not all; method: immunoSEQ multiplex PCR. The sample carries roughly 160,000 clones, roughly 85% recorded once. The specimen was PBMCs. These receptor sequences come from a woman aged 25 to 39 in good health and CMV-seronegative.

The chain has TRBV6-1 and TRBJ2-3, with a tentative D call TRBD2 (7 bases). This CDR3 spans 15 amino acids. Germline loops: CDR1 MNHNS, CDR2 SASEGT. V dropped 4 bases and J dropped 1 base, with 12 bases sitting between them. In nucleotides, the CDR3 is TGTGCCAGCAGTGTTGAGGGGGGGGGCACAGATACGCAGTATTTT. Encoded protein: CASSVEGGGTDTQYF.

The V call is TRBV28, the J call TRBJ2-6, with D perhaps matching TRBD2 (5 bases). V lost 4 bases and J 1 base, leaving 14 bases between the germline ends. The CDR3 totals 17 residues. In germline, CDR1 is MDHEN, CDR2 SYDVKM. The CDR3 nucleotides read TGTGCCAGCAGTTCCCTCCCTTTAGCGTCTGGGGCCAACGTCCTGACTTTC. Translating gives CASSSLPLASGANVLTF.

This sequence joins TRBV4-1 and TRBJ2-3, with D possibly TRBD1 on 6 matching bases. This CDR3 has 16 residues. The V gene lost 3 bases and the J gene lost 2 bases, with 15 bases spanning the gap. The germline gives CDR1 MGHRA, CDR2 YSYEKL. In DNA form, the CDR3 reads TGCGCCAGCAGCCAGACCCAGGGGCTGAACACAGATACGCAGTATTTT. This sequence encodes CASSQTQGLNTDTQYF.